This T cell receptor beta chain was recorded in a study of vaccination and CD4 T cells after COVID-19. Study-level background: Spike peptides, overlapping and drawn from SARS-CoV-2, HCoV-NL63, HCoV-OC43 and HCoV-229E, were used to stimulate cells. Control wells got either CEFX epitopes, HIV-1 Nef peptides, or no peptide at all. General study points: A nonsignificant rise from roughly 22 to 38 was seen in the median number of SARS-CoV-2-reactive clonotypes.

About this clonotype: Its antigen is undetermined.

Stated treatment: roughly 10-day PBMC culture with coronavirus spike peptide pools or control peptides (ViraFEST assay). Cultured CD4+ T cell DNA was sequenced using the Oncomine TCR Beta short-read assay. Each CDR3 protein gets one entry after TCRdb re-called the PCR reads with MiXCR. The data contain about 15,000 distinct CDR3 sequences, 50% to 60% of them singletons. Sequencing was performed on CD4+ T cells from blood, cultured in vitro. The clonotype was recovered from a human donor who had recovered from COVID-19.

CDR3 amino acids: CASSGTLSNQPQHF. As DNA, the CDR3 is TGTGCTAGCTCCGGGACACTAAGCAATCAGCCCCAGCATTTT. The chain has TRBV12-5 and TRBJ1-5; D may be TRBD1 (6 bases). CDR1 and CDR2 from the germline V gene are LGHNT and FRNRAP. The CDR3 sequence is 14 residues long. V lost 9 bases and J lost 1, with 13 bases in between.